The 9 T cell receptor beta chains listed next were all sequenced from one sample in a study of blood T cell repertoires in COVID-19. Assay: immunoSEQ multiplex PCR; the TCRdb copy retains only in-frame clones and omits some. The repertoire holds under 300,000 clones, with roughly 80% as singletons. Sequenced: peripheral blood. The origin of the receptors is a woman between 18 and 29 years old with acute or convalescent COVID-19.

The CDR3 spells CAISGTGSRAEAFF. CDR3 DNA: TGTGCCATCAGTGGAACAGGGAGTAGGGCTGAAGCTTTCTTT. V gene TRBV10-3 combines with J gene TRBJ1-1; possible D gene TRBD1, 6 bases. Germline CDR1 and CDR2: ENHRY and SYGVKD. V was pared by 4 bases and J by 6 bases, with 15 bases between. The length of the CDR3 is 14 residues.

V gene TRBV27 combines with J gene TRBJ2-7, with D maybe TRBD1 (5 bases). With 3 bases removed from V and 6 bases from J, the gap between germline ends came to 12 bases. The CDR3 length is 13 residues. Germline V lookup: CDR1 MNHEY, CDR2 SMNVEV (reference sequence). The CDR3 region is CASSFSLGREQYF. The CDR3 region has the DNA TGTGCCAGCAGTTTTTCGCTGGGGCGCGAGCAGTACTTC.

This clone was detected only a few times. The chain is built from TRBV9 and TRBJ2-1, with no clear D. The CDR3 contains 13 residues. V dropped 3 bases and J dropped 3 bases, with 7 bases sitting between them. Germline V gives CDR1 SGDLS, CDR2 YYNGEE. DNA of the CDR3: TGTGCCAGCAGCGGCCCTAACTACAATGAGCAGTTCTTC. Translating it yields CASSGPNYNEQFF.

The rearrangement joins TRBV7-2 to TRBJ2-5; 13 bases map to TRBD2. The CDR3 is 16 residues long. The V gene's germline CDR1 is SGHTA and CDR2 FQGNSA. J lost 0 bases, V lost 3 bases, and 1 base had no gene match. The CDR3 bases are TGTGCCAGCAGCTTGGGACTAGCGGGATACCAAGAGACCCAGTACTTC. Encoded protein: CASSLGLAGYQETQYF. Filled out from reference TRBV7-2 and TRBJ2-5, the complete variable domain reads GAGVSQSPSNKVTEKGKDVELRCDPISGHTALYWYRQSLGQGLEFLIYFQGNSAPDKSGLPSDRFSAERTGGSVSTLTIQRTQQEDSAVYLCASSLGLAGYQETQYFGPGTRLLVL.

This clone came up once. The chain employs TRBV27 and TRBJ2-1; maybe TRBD2 (6 bases). V was pared by 2 bases and J by 8 bases, with 22 bases between. The germline V gene has CDR1 MNHEY and CDR2 SMNVEV (reference sequence). The CDR3 is 17 amino acids. In DNA form, the CDR3 reads TGTGCCAGCAGTTTACGGTCCGGGAGCTCGCGGGTCGATGAGCAGTTCTTC. Protein sequence: CASSLRSGSSRVDEQFF.

The CDR3, as DNA: TGTGCCAGCAGCCTGACAGGGGTCGACTATGGCTACACCTTC. It codes for CASSLTGVDYGYTF. The chain couples TRBV7-9 to TRBJ1-2; 8 bases map to TRBD1. CDR3 length equals 14 residues. CDR1 is SEHNR and CDR2 is FQNEAQ in the germline V gene (reference sequence). V trimming: 5 bases; J trimming: 3 bases; junction bases outside the gene matches: 5.

The rearrangement links TRBV7-9 to TRBJ2-2, with D possibly matching TRBD2 (5 bases). This CDR3 spans 15 amino acids. CDR1 is SEHNR, CDR2 FQNEAQ, per germline (reference sequence). V was clipped by 2 bases and J by 1 base, with 8 bases between them. The chain's CDR3 is CASSLPSGNTGELFF. CDR3 DNA: TGTGCCAGCAGCTTACCGAGCGGGAACACCGGGGAGCTGTTTTTT.

This clone was counted once. The chain couples TRBV28 to TRBJ2-7, with 9 nucleotides matching TRBD2. CDR1 and CDR2 from the germline V gene are MDHEN and SYDVKM. The CDR3 has 14 amino acids. The V gene end was trimmed by 7 bases and the J gene end by 3 bases; junction bases not matched to a gene: 7. The CDR3 reads CASTGGRALYEQYF. For the CDR3, the DNA is TGTGCCAGCACGGGCGGGAGGGCCCTCTACGAGCAGTACTTC. The whole variable domain, remainder taken from reference TRBV28 and TRBJ2-7, is DVKVTQSSRYLVKRTGEKVFLECVQDMDHENMFWYRQDPGLGLRLIYFSYDVKMKEKGDIPEGYSVSREKKERFSLILESASTNQTSMYLCASTGGRALYEQYFGPGTRLTVT.

The chain couples TRBV29-1 to TRBJ1-2; maybe TRBD1 (6 bases). V was shortened by 5 bases and J by 0 bases, with 13 bases between the two germline ends. This CDR3 region has 14 residues. Germline V lookup: CDR1 SQVTM, CDR2 ANQGSEA. The CDR3 here is CSVKQGQANYGYTF. CDR3 nucleotides: TGCAGCGTTAAACAGGGCCAAGCTAACTATGGCTACACCTTC. The whole variable domain, filled in from reference TRBV29-1 and TRBJ1-2, reads SAVISQKPSRDICQRGTSLTIQCQVDSQVTMMFWYRQQPGQSLTLIATANQGSEATYESGFVIDKFPISRPNLTFSTLTVSNMSPEDSSIYLCSVKQGQANYGYTFGSGTRLTVV.